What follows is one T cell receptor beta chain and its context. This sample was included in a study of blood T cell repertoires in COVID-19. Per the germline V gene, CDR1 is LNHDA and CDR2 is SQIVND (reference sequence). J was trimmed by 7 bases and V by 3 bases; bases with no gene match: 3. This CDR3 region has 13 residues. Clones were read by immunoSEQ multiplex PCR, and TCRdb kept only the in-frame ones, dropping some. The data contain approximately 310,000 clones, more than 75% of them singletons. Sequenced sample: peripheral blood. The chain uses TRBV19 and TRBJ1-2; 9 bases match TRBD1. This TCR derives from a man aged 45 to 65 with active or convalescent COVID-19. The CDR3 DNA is TGTGCCAGTAGTATCGGACAGGGGATTGGCTACACCTTC. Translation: CASSIGQGIGYTF.